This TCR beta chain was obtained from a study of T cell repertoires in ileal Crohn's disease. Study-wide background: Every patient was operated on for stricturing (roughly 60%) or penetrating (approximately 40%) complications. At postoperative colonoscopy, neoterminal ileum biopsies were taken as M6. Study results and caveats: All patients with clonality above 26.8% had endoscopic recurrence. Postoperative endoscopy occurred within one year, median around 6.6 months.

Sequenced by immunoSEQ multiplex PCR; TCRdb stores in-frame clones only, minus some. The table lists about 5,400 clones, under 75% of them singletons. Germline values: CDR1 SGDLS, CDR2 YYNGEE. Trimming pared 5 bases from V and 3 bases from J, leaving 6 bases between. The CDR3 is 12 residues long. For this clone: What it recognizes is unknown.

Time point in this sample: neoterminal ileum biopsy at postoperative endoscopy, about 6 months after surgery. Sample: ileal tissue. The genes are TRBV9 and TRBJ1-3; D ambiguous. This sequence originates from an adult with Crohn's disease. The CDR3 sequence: CASSTNGNTIYF. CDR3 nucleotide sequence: TGTGCCAGCAGTACTAATGGAAACACCATATATTTT.